This TCR beta chain was retrieved from a study of T cell changes during pregnancy in multiple sclerosis. Sequencing used immunoSEQ multiplex PCR; TCRdb keeps in-frame clones, though not all of them. The repertoire holds some 50,000 clones, with roughly 94% as singletons. The sequences come from CD8+ T cells from peripheral blood mononuclear cells, collected in the first trimester of pregnancy. The sequence was collected from a female donor with multiple sclerosis, enrolled in a pregnancy study.

The CDR3 DNA is TGTGCCAGCAGCCCCGACAGGGAGCTACACTACGAGCAGTACTTC. It codes for CASSPDRELHYEQYF. The chain recombines TRBV7-9 with TRBJ2-7; the match to TRBD1 covers 7 bases. The germline gives CDR1 SEHNR, CDR2 FQNEAQ (reference sequence). Trimming at V came to 5 bases and at J to 3 bases, leaving 10 bases not matched to a gene. The CDR3 runs to 15 residues.